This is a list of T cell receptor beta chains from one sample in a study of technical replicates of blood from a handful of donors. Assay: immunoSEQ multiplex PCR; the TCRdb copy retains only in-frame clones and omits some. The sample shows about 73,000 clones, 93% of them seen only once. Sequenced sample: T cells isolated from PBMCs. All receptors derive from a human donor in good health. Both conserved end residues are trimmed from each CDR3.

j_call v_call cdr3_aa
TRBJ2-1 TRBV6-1 ASSGRVWDRGDFEQF
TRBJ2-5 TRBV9 ASSGQGGGETQY
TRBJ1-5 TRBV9 ASSLDSDQPQH
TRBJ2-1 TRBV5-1 ASSYSGNYNEQF
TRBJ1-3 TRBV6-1 ASRSVSGNTIY
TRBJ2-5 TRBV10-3 AISEGREEH
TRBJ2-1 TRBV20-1 SAIPPYEQF
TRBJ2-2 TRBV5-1 ASSLQIGGELF
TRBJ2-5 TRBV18 ASSLGGTQY
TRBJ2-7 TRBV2 ASVRGGGYEQY
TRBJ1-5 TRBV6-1 ASSEMTGHPNQPQH
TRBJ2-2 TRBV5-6 ASSLAYGGELF
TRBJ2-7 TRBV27 ASSLLTGLFYEQY
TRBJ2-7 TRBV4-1 ASSTPGTSGARFSYEQY
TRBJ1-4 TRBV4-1 ASSSIVSTNEKLF
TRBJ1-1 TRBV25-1 ASRIGGSTEAF
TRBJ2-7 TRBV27 ASSSYNALTYEQY
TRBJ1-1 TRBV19 ASNRGKGTEAF
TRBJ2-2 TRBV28 ASTIQGGGGELF
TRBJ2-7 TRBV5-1 ASSLAPGTGTYEQY
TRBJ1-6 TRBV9 ASSGGPQGKGSPLH
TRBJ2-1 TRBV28 ASSSWDRTLVGNEQF
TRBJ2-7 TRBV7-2 ASTPGGAYEQY
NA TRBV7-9 ASSSGDYEQY
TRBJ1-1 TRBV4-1 ASSQEGFGRENTEAF
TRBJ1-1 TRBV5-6 ASSFGQAISEAF
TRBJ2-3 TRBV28 ASSLGQVGTQY